This TCR beta chain was documented in a study of control samples from healthy donors and cancer patients. The CDR3 runs 14 residues. V was cut by 5 bases and J by 6 bases, with 17 bases left in between. Germline V gives CDR1 PRHDT, CDR2 FYEKMQ (reference sequence). The table came from immunoSEQ multiplex PCR; TCRdb's copy has only in-frame clones and leaves some out. The sample holds approximately 140,000 clones, approximately 94% seen once. Material: blood. The receptor was isolated from a man younger than 35 in good health. V is TRBV13 and J is TRBJ2-7; possibly TRBD2 for D (6 bases). CDR3 bases: TGTGCCAGCAGCCCGGGACTGCGGCTTTCCGAGCAGTACTTC. This codes for CASSPGLRLSEQYF.